This T cell receptor (beta chain) was captured in a study of cytomegalovirus exposure and HLA in healthy donors. Findings and caveats of the study: Some highly shared sequence variants likely arose as a pipeline artifact. The authors listed 150 to 200 TCR beta chains as cytomegalovirus-associated. In vitro testing confirmed a few CMV-associated chains as specific for CMV antigens.

The CDR3 sequence is 15 residues long. V lost 7 bases and J 3 bases, leaving 19 bases between the germline ends. The germline gives CDR1 SGHNT, CDR2 YENEEA. The primer mix had 60 Vbeta and 13 Jbeta primers. Repertoires were generated with immunoSEQ multiplex PCR, while TCRdb's copy carries only in-frame clones and drops some. This sample has around 140,000 clones, with 75% to 85% found just once. Concerning this clone itself: Its antigen is currently unknown.

The chain couples TRBV11-3 to TRBJ2-7, with no clear D. The sequenced sample was PBMCs. The TCR was taken from a man aged 35 to 55 in good health and CMV-seronegative. CDR3 residues: CASMEKTGGLYEQYF. For the CDR3, the DNA is TGTGCCAGCATGGAAAAGACCGGTGGGCTCTACGAGCAGTACTTC.